This paragraph covers one TCR beta chain sequence. Germline CDR1 is KGHSH and CDR2 is LQKENI. V shed 2 bases and J shed 2 bases, with 12 bases lying between them. The CDR3 covers 15 residues. Profiled with immunoSEQ multiplex PCR; TCRdb holds only in-frame clones, not every one. Among fewer than 500,000 clones listed, approximately 87% were seen once. This entry is derived from a study of blood T cell repertoires in COVID-19. Study in general: Samples came from the United States, Italy and Spain, spanning acute and convalescent COVID-19.

The sequenced sample consisted of PBMCs or T cells enriched from blood (not recorded which). The TCR was taken from a woman in her twenties or thirties with acute COVID-19. The chain is built from TRBV18 and TRBJ2-5, with D tentatively TRBD1 (5 bases). The CDR3: CASSPRQKTQETQYF. CDR3 sequence (DNA): TGTGCCAGCTCACCAAGACAGAAAACGCAAGAGACCCAGTACTTC.